This T cell receptor (beta chain) was observed in a study of blood T cell repertoires in COVID-19. Study summary: The study drew acute and convalescent COVID-19 samples from the United States, Italy and Spain. PBMCs, B-cell-depleted T cells, or T cells were the source of the cDNA or gDNA that made up the material.

In the authors' workflow: Amplification with reference gene primers provided the estimates of nucleated cell counts. Produced via immunoSEQ multiplex PCR; TCRdb's table is partial and in-frame only. V, J and clone size are those of that table, while D and trimming were read from the DNA. This table has 150,000 to 180,000 clones, approximately 85% appearing once. Followed longitudinally, the Seattle patients had been enrolled during active infection. CDR3 length: 13 amino acids. Per the germline V gene, CDR1 is MNHEY and CDR2 is SMNVEV (reference sequence). V lost 6 bases, J lost 2 bases, and 8 bases lay in between.

The sequencing input was peripheral blood. The chain has TRBV27 and TRBJ1-5, with no clear D. The receptor was derived from a woman in her sixties with COVID-19, enrolled during active disease. This CDR3 is CASRRERNQPQHF. The DNA of the CDR3 is TGTGCCAGCAGGCGTGAACGCAATCAGCCCCAGCATTTT.